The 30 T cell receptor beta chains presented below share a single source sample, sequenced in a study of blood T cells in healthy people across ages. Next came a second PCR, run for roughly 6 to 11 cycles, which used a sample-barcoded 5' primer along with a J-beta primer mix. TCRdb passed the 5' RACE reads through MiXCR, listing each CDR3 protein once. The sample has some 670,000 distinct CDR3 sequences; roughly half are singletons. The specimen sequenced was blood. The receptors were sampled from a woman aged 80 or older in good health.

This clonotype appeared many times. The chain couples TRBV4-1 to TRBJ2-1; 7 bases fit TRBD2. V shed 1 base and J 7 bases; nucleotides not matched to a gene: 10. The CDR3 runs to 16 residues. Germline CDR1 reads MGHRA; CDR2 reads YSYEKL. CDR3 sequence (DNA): TGCGCCAGCAGCCAAGCCGAGGGAGGGGCAAGGAATGAGCAGTTCTTC. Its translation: CASSQAEGGARNEQFF.

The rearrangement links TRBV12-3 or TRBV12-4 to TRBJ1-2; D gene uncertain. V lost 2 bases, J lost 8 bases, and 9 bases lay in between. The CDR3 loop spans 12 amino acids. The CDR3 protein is CASSLTSEGYTF. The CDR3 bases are TGTGCCAGCAGTTTAACGTCGGAGGGCTACACCTTC.

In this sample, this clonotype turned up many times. CDR3 loop: CSVGDLSSYEQYF. CDR3 DNA sequence: TGCAGCGTGGGGGACCTATCCTCCTACGAGCAGTACTTC. The gene calls are TRBV29-1 and TRBJ2-7, with D perhaps TRBD1 or TRBD2 (5 bases each). The CDR3 consists of 13 residues. Germline V gives CDR1 SQVTM, CDR2 ANQGSEA. V lost 6 bases, J lost 0 bases, and 12 bases lay in between.

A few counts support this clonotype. The CDR3 protein is CASSFTGNTIYF. The CDR3 bases are TGTGCCAGCAGTTTCACTGGAAACACCATATATTTT. The chain is built from TRBV12-3 or TRBV12-4 and TRBJ1-3; no clear D. The CDR3 spans 12 residues. The V and J ends lost 3 bases and 2 bases respectively, with 2 bases between them.

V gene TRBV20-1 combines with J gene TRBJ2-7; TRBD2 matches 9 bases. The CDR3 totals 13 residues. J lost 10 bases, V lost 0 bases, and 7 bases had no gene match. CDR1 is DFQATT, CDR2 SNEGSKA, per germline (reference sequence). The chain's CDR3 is CSAREAGGPVQYF. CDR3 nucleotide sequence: TGCAGTGCTAGAGAGGCGGGGGGGCCGGTTCAGTACTTC.

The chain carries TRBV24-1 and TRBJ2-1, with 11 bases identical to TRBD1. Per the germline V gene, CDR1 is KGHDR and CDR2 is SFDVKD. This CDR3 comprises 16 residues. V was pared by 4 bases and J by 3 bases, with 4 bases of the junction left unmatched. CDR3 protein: CATSERTGGHYNEQFF. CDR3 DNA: TGTGCCACCAGTGAACGGACAGGGGGCCACTACAATGAGCAGTTCTTC.

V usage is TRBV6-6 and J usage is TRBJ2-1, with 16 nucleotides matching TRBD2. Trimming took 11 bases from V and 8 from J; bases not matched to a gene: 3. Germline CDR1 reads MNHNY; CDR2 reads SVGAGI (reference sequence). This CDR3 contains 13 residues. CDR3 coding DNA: TGTGCCGGGGGACTAGCGGGGGGGGATGAGCAGTTCTTC. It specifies CAGGLAGGDEQFF.

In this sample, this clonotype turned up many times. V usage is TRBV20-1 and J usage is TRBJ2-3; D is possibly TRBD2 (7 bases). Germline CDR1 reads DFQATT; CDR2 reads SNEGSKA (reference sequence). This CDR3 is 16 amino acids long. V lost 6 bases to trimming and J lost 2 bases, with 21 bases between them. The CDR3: CSALRGANPITDTQYF. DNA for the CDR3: TGCAGTGCCCTCCGGGGGGCCAATCCCATCACAGATACGCAGTATTTT.

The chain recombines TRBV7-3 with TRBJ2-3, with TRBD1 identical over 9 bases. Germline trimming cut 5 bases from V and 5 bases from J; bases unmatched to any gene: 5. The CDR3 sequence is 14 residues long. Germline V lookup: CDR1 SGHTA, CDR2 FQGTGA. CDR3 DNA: TGTGCCAGCAGCCGGACAGGGGTTTTAGATACGCAGTATTTT. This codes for CASSRTGVLDTQYF.

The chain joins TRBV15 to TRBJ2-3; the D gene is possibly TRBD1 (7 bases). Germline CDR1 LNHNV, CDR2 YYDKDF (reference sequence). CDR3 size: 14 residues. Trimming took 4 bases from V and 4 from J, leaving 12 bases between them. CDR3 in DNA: TGTGCCACCAGCAACAGGGGAGGCGCAGATACGCAGTATTTT. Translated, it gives CATSNRGGADTQYF.

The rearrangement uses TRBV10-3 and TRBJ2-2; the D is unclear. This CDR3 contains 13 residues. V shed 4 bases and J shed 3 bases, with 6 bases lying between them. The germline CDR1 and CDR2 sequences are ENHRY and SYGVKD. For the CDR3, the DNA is TGTGCCATCAGTGTTTCGGACACCGGGGAGCTGTTTTTT. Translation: CAISVSDTGELFF.

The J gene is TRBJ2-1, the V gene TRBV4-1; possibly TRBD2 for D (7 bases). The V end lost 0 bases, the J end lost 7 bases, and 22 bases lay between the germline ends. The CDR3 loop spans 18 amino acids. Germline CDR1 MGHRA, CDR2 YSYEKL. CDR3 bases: TGCGCCAGCAGCCAAGAATCTCTGGGGGGGGGCCTAGGAAATGAGCAGTTCTTC. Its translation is CASSQESLGGGLGNEQFF.

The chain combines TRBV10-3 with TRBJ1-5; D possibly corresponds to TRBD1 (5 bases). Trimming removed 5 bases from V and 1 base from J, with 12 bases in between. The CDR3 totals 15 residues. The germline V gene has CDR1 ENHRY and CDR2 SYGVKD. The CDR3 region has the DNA TGTGCCATCAGTCGGGACCAAGGCAGCAATCAGCCCCAGCATTTT. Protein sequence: CAISRDQGSNQPQHF.

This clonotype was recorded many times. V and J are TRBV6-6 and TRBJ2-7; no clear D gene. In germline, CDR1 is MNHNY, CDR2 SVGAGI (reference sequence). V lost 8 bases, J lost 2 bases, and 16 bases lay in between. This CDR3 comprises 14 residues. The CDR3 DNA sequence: TGTGCCAGCGCAACTCCACCCCAGCCCTACGAGCAGTACTTC. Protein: CASATPPQPYEQYF.

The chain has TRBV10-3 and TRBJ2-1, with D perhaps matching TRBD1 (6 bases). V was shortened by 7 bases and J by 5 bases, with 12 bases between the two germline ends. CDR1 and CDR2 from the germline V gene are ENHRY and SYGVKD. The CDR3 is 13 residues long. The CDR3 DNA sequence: TGTGCCATCACAACCGGGACAAACAATGAGCAGTTCTTC. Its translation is CAITTGTNNEQFF.

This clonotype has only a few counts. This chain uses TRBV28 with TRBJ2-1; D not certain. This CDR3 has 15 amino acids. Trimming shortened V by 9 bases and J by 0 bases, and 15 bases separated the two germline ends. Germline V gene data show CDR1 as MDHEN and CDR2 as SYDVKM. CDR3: CASLRAVSSYNEQFF. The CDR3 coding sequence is TGTGCCAGTCTCCGTGCGGTCAGCTCCTACAATGAGCAGTTCTTC.

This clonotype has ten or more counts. The CDR3 region is CASSGGIQDQPQHF. The CDR3 DNA follows: TGTGCCAGCAGTGGAGGAATTCAGGATCAGCCCCAGCATTTT. The chain has TRBV25-1 and TRBJ1-5; no clear D. Trimming left V 4 bases short and J 5 bases short, with 12 bases between. The CDR3 has 14 residues. Germline lookup yields CDR1 MGHDK and CDR2 SYGVNS.

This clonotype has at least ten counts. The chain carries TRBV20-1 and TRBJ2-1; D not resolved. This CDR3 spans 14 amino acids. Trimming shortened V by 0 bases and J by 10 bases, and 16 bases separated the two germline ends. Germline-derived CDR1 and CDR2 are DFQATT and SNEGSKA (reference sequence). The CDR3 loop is CSARDLIPGREQFF. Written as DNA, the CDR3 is TGCAGTGCTAGAGATCTTATCCCTGGCAGGGAGCAGTTCTTC.

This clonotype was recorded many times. The CDR3 loop is CASRRGAGTEAFF. In DNA form, the CDR3 reads TGTGCCAGCCGGAGGGGGGCGGGCACTGAAGCTTTCTTT. The chain joins TRBV6-5 to TRBJ1-1; possible D gene TRBD1, 6 bases. Germline CDR1 is MNHEY and CDR2 is SVGAGI. The CDR3 contains 13 residues. V lost 8 bases, J lost 4 bases, and 14 bases lay in between.

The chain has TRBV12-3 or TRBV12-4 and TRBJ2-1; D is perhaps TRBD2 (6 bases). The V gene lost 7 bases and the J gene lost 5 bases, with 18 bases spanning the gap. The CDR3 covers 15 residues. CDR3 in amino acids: CASTLNPGRHNEQFF. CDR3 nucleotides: TGTGCCAGCACCCTGAATCCCGGGAGACACAATGAGCAGTTCTTC.

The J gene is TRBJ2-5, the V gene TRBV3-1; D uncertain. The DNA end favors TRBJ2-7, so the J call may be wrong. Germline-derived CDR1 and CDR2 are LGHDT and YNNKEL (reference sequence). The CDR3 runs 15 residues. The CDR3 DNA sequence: TGTGCCAGCAGCCAAGAGACCACCAGGTGGGGCGAGCAGTACTTC. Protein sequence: CASSQETTRWGEQYF.

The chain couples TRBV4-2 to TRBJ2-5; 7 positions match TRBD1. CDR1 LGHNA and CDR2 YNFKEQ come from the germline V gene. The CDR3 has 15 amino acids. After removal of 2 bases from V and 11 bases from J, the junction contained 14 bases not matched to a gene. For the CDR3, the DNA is TGTGCCAGCAGCCAAATGACAGGGCCATACAATGAGCAGTACTTC. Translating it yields CASSQMTGPYNEQYF.

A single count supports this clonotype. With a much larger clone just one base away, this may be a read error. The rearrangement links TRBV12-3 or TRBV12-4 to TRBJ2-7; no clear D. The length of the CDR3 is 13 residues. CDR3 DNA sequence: TGTGCCAGCAGTTTCATCGGGTTTAGTGAGCAGTCCTTC. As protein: CASSFIGFSEQSF.

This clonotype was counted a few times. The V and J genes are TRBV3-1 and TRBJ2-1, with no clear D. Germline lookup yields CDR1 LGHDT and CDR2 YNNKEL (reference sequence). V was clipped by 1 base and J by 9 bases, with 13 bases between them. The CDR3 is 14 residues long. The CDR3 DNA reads TGTGCCAGCAGCCAAGTACAACCAAGGGTTGAGCAGTTCTTC. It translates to CASSQVQPRVEQFF.

The chain's CDR3 is CASSWGGSGDPRKRTDTQYF. CDR3 coding DNA: TGTGCCAGCAGTTGGGGGGGATCGGGGGACCCGAGAAAACGCACAGATACGCAGTATTTT. V and J are TRBV5-5 and TRBJ2-3, with TRBD2 matching 7 bases. The CDR3 runs to 20 residues. V was pared by 5 bases and J by 1 base, with 22 bases of the junction left unmatched. The germline gives CDR1 SGHKS, CDR2 YYEKEE (reference sequence).

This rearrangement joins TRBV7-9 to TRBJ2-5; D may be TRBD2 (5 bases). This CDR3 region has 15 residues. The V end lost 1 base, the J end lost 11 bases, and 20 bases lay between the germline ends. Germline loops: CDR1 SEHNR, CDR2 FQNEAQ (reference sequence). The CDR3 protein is CASSLDNDLARGQYF. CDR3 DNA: TGTGCCAGCAGCTTAGATAACGACTTAGCCCGAGGGCAGTACTTC.

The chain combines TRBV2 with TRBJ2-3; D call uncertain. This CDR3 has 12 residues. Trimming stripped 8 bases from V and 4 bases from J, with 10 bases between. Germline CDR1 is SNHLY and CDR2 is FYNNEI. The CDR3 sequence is CASDRRPDTQYF. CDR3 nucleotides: TGTGCCAGCGACCGGAGACCAGATACGCAGTATTTT.

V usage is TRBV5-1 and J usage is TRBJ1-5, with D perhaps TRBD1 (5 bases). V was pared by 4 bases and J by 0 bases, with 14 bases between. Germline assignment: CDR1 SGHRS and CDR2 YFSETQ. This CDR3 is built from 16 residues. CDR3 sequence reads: CASSPEGQTSNQPQHF. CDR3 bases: TGCGCCAGCAGCCCCGAGGGGCAGACTAGCAATCAGCCCCAGCATTTT.

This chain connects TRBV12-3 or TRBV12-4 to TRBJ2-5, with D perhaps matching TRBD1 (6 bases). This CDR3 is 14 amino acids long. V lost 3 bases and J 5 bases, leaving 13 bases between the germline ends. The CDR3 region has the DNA TGTGCCAGCAGTTTTGAAGGGGGTCGGGAGACCCAGTACTTC. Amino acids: CASSFEGGRETQYF.

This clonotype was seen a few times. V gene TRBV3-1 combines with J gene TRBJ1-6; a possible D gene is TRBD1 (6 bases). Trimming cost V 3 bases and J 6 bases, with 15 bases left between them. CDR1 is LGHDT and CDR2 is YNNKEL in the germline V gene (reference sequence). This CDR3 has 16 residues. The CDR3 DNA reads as TGTGCCAGCAGCCAGGAAGGGGGAGTCAGTAATTCACCCCTCCACTTT. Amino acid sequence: CASSQEGGVSNSPLHF. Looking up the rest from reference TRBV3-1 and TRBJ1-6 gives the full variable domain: DTAVSQTPKYLVTQMGNDKSIKCEQNLGHDTMYWYKQDSKKFLKIMFSYNNKELIINETVPNRFSPKSPDKAHLNLHINSLELGDSAVYFCASSQEGGVSNSPLHFGNGTRLTVT.